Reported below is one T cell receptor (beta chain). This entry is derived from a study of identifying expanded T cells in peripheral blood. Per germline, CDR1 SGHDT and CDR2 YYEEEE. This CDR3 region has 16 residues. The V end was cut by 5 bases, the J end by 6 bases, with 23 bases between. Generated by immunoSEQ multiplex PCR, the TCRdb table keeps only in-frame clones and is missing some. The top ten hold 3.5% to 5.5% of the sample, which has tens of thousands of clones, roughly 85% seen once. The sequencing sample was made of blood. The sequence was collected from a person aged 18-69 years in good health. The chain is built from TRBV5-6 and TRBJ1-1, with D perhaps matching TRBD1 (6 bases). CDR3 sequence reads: CASRAGGGRKGPEAFF. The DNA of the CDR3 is TGTGCCAGCAGGGCGGGCGGGGGGCGGAAGGGTCCTGAAGCTTTCTTT.